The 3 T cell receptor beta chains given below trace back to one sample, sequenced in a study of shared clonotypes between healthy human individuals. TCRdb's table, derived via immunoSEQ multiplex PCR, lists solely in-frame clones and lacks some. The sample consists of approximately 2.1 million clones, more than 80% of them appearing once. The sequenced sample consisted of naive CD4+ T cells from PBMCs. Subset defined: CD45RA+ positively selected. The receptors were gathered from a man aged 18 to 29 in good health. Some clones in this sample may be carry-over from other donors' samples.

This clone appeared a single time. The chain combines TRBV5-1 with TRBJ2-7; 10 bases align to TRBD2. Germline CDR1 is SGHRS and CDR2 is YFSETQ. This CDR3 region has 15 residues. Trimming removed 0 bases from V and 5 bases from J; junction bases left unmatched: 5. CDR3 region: CASSLAGLASHEQYF. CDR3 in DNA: TGCGCCAGCAGCTTGGCGGGACTAGCGTCCCACGAGCAGTACTTC.

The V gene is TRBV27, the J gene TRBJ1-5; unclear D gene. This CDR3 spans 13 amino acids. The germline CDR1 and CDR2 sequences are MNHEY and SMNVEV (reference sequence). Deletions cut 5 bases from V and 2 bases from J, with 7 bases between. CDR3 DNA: TGTGCCAGCAGTGGTCTCGGCAATCAGCCCCAGCATTTT. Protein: CASSGLGNQPQHF.

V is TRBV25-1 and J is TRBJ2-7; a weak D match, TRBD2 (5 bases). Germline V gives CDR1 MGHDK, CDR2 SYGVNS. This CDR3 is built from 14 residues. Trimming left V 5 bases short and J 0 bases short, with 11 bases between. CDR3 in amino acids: CASSLPGSSYEQYF. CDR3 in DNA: TGTGCCAGCAGTCTACCGGGGAGCTCCTACGAGCAGTACTTC.